Only one count was recorded for the clone carrying this TCR beta chain. The entry originates in a study of blood T cell repertoires in COVID-19. On the study more broadly: The United States, Italy and Spain provided the acute and convalescent COVID-19 samples. The cDNA or gDNA used as material had been derived from T cells, B-cell-depleted T cells, or PBMCs.

Losses at the gene ends were 1 base for V and 6 bases for J; bases not matched to a gene: 9. CDR3 length: 18 amino acids. Germline-derived CDR1 and CDR2 are MNHEY and SMNVEV (reference sequence). In the source study's methods: Estimation of nucleated cell counts was performed using reference gene primer amplification. Clones were read by immunoSEQ multiplex PCR, and TCRdb kept only the in-frame ones, dropping some. V, J and clone size reflect that table, while D and trimming were determined from the DNA. This sample has about 140,000 clones, with about 76% found just once. This clonotype was sampled from a man of 80 years or more with acute or convalescent COVID-19. V gene TRBV27 combines with J gene TRBJ2-3, with 14 bases lining up with TRBD2. Sequencing used peripheral blood. CDR3 nucleotides: TGTGCCAGCAGTTTATTAGGACTAGCGGGGGGAGCGGAGGATACGCAGTATTTT. Translating gives CASSLLGLAGGAEDTQYF.